This TCR beta chain originates from a study of CD8 T cells in ankylosing spondylitis. TCRdb fed the 5' RACE reads into MiXCR, producing one record per CDR3 protein. The table shows roughly 130,000 distinct CDR3 sequences, with about 13% occurring only once. This clonotype was observed at least ten times. V lost 5 bases to trimming and J lost 0 bases, with 11 bases between them. The CDR3 has 14 residues. Germline CDR1 SGHRS, CDR2 YFSETQ. Sequencing was carried out using blood, either unsorted or a sorted T cell fraction (not recorded which). V and J are TRBV5-1 and TRBJ1-1, with a tentative D call TRBD1 (6 bases). The sequence was obtained from a female donor with ankylosing spondylitis or in good health (not recorded which). CDR3: CASRAQGLNTEAFF. The CDR3 DNA follows: TGCGCCAGCAGGGCCCAGGGGCTGAACACTGAAGCTTTCTTT.